This T cell receptor (beta chain) is drawn from a study of blood T cell repertoires in COVID-19. Turning to the study itself: From T cells, B-cell-depleted T cells, or PBMCs came the material, which was cDNA or gDNA.

The CDR3 sequence is 16 residues long. Germline values: CDR1 SGHTA, CDR2 FQGNSA. V lost 7 bases and J lost 8; bases outside the gene matches: 15. The table came from immunoSEQ multiplex PCR; TCRdb's copy has only in-frame clones and leaves some out. The sample has roughly 120,000 clones, 88% seen once. Material for sequencing was peripheral blood. This chain links TRBV7-2 with TRBJ2-1; 9 bases match TRBD2. This receptor was taken from a woman between 45 and 60 years old with acute or convalescent COVID-19. This CDR3 is CASTLTLAGLLDEQFF. In DNA, the CDR3 is TGTGCCAGCACCTTGACCCTAGCGGGACTGCTCGATGAGCAGTTCTTC. The full variable domain, rest sourced from reference TRBV7-2 and TRBJ2-1, is GAGVSQSPSNKVTEKGKDVELRCDPISGHTALYWYRQSLGQGLEFLIYFQGNSAPDKSGLPSDRFSAERTGGSVSTLTIQRTQQEDSAVYLCASTLTLAGLLDEQFFGPGTRLTVL.